The 6 T cell receptor beta chains listed next were all sequenced from one sample in a study of cytomegalovirus exposure and HLA in healthy donors. The primer mix had 60 Vbeta and 13 Jbeta primers. Method: immunoSEQ multiplex PCR; TCRdb's copy keeps in-frame clones and lacks some. The sample records some 110,000 clones, over 65% being singletons. The sample taken for sequencing was PBMCs. The receptor source for this set is a woman in her forties or fifties in good health and CMV-seropositive.

J is TRBJ2-2 and V is TRBV11-2, with D maybe TRBD1 (6 bases). The germline V gene has CDR1 SGHAT and CDR2 FQNNGV. CDR3 size: 14 residues. Between the trimmed V and J ends, which lost 2 bases and 5 bases, there was a span of 9 bases. Written as DNA, the CDR3 is TGTGCCAGCAGCTTATTCCAGGGGACCGGGGAGCTGTTTTTT. This codes for CASSLFQGTGELFF.

This clone was detected once. J is TRBJ1-3 and V is TRBV19; D not resolved. Germline loops: CDR1 LNHDA, CDR2 SQIVND (reference sequence). CDR3 size: 14 residues. Trimming shortened V by 7 bases and J by 4 bases, and 14 bases separated the two germline ends. This CDR3 reads CASTTHGVGNTIYF. Here the CDR3 DNA reads TGTGCCAGTACCACTCACGGGGTCGGAAACACCATATATTTT.

This clone came up once. The chain joins TRBV2 to TRBJ2-7; perhaps TRBD1 as D (6 bases). The CDR3 sequence is 13 residues long. Germline values: CDR1 SNHLY, CDR2 FYNNEI. V was trimmed by 4 bases and J by 3 bases, leaving 10 bases between them. CDR3 in amino acids: CASSADSNYEQYF. The DNA of the CDR3 is TGTGCCAGCAGTGCGGACAGTAACTACGAGCAGTACTTC. Together with reference TRBV2 and TRBJ2-7, the CDR3 gives the full variable domain: EPEVTQTPSHQVTQMGQEVILRCVPISNHLYFYWYRQILGQKVEFLVSFYNNEISEKSEIFDDQFSVERPDGSNFTLKIRSTKLEDSAMYFCASSADSNYEQYFGPGTRLTVT.

This clone is a singleton in its sample. The chain recombines TRBV7-9 with TRBJ2-3; TRBD1 matches at 7 bases. Trimming cost V 5 bases and J 6 bases; bases outside gene matches: 11. This CDR3 has 15 residues. Germline V lookup: CDR1 SEHNR, CDR2 FQNEAQ (reference sequence). The CDR3 loop is CASSPIDRAGDTQYF. CDR3 bases: TGTGCCAGCAGCCCCATCGACAGGGCAGGGGATACGCAGTATTTT. Full variable domain (remainder filled in from reference TRBV7-9 and TRBJ2-3): DTGVSQNPRHKITKRGQNVTFRCDPISEHNRLYWYRQTLGQGPEFLTYFQNEAQLEKSRLLSDRFSAERPKGSFSTLEIQRTEQGDSAMYLCASSPIDRAGDTQYFGPGTRLTVL.

This chain connects TRBV7-7 to TRBJ2-1; 7 positions match TRBD2. CDR1 is SSHAT and CDR2 is FNYEAQ in the germline V gene (reference sequence). Trimming at V came to 3 bases and at J to 9 bases, leaving 8 bases not matched to a gene. The CDR3 runs 14 residues. CDR3 nucleotides: TGTGCCAGCAGCTTCGGGACCGGGGAGGGTGAGCAGTTCTTC. This translates into CASSFGTGEGEQFF. The full variable domain, in which reference TRBV7-7 and TRBJ2-1 provide the parts outside the CDR3, is GAGVSQSPRYKVTKRGQDVTLRCDPISSHATLYWYQQALGQGPEFLTYFNYEAQPDKSGLPSDRFSAERPEGSISTLTIQRTEQRDSAMYRCASSFGTGEGEQFFGPGTRLTVL.

As regards this clone: Distinct nucleotide sequences in the sample also encode this CDR3. The CDR3: CASSISVNTEAFF. Written as DNA, the CDR3 is TGTGCCAGTAGTATCTCGGTGAACACTGAAGCTTTCTTT. This rearrangement joins TRBV19 to TRBJ1-1; D uncertain. Germline values: CDR1 LNHDA, CDR2 SQIVND (reference sequence). V lost 3 bases and J 0 bases, leaving 5 bases between the germline ends. The CDR3 length is 13 residues.